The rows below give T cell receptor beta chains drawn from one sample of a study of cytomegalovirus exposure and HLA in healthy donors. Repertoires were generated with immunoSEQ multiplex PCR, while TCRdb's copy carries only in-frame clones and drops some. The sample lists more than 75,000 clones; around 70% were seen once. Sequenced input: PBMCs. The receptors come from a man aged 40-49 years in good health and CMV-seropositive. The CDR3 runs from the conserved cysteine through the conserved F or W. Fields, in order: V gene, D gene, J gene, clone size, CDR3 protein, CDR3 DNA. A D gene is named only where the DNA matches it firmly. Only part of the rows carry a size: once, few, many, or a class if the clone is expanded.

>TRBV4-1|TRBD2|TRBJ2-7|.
CASSQDIGRAATEQYF
TGCGCCAGCAGCCAAGATATAGGGAGGGCCGCTACCGAGCAGTACTTC
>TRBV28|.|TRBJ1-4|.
CAGARGTNEKLFF
TGTGCCGGGGCTCGGGGGACTAATGAAAAACTGTTTTTT
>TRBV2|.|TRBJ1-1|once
CASSSIGTVITEAFF
TGTGCCAGCAGTTCGATTGGGACTGTGATCACTGAAGCTTTCTTT
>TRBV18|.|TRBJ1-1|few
CASSAEAGQSVRTEAFF
TGTGCCAGCTCAGCAGAGGCAGGGCAAAGCGTAAGGACTGAAGCTTTCTTT
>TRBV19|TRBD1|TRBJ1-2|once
CASSAGQSYGYTF
TGTGCCAGTAGTGCGGGACAGTCGTATGGCTACACCTTC
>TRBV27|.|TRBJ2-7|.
CASSFTGPAYEQYF
TGTGCCAGCAGTTTTACAGGACCGGCCTACGAGCAGTACTTC
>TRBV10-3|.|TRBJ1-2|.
CAISESTGPNGYTF
TGTGCCATCAGTGAGTCAACAGGACCTAATGGCTACACCTTC
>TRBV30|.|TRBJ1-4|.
CAWSLTTNEKLFF
TGTGCCTGGAGTCTAACAACTAATGAAAAACTGTTTTTT
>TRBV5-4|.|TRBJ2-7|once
CASSVGVGVTYEQYF
TGTGCCAGCAGCGTGGGGGTGGGAGTCACCTACGAGCAGTACTTC
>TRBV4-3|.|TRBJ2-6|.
CASSQERESWGANVLTF
TGCGCCAGCAGCCAAGAAAGGGAGTCATGGGGGGCCAACGTCCTGACTTTC
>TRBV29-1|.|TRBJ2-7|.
CSGREAAGGVYEQYF
TGCAGCGGGAGAGAGGCAGCCGGGGGAGTCTACGAGCAGTACTTC
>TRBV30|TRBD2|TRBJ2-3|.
CALTQAGVRADTQYF
TGTGCCTTGACCCAAGCGGGAGTCCGGGCAGATACGCAGTATTTT
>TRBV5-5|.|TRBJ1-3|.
CASSFRLGDSGNTIYF
TGTGCCAGCAGCTTCAGACTGGGAGATAGTGGAAACACCATATATTTT
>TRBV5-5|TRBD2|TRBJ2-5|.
CASSQGLAGGQETQYF
TGTGCCAGCAGCCAGGGACTAGCGGGAGGGCAAGAGACCCAGTACTTC
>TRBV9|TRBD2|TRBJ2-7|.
CASSARTGLAGPLVYEQYF
TGTGCCAGCAGCGCCCGAACGGGACTAGCGGGACCGTTGGTGTACGAGCAGTACTTC
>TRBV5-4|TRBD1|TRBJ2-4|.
CASSLDLLQGDIQYF
TGTGCCAGCAGCTTGGATCTCCTACAGGGGGACATTCAGTACTTC
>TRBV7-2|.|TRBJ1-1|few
CASSLFSENTEAFF
TGTGCCAGCAGCTTATTCTCAGAGAACACTGAAGCTTTCTTT
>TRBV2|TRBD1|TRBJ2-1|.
CASSRQGVLALFF
TGTGCCAGCAGTCGACAGGGCGTCTTGGCCTTGTTCTTC
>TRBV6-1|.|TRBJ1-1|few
CASSKQGNTEAFF
TGTGCCAGCAGTAAACAGGGAAACACTGAAGCTTTCTTT
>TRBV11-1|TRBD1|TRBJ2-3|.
CASSPSRGQGAIGTDTQYF
TGTGCCAGCAGCCCCTCCCGGGGACAGGGGGCGATCGGCACAGATACGCAGTATTTT
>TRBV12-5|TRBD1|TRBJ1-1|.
CASGFGDRGMNTEAFF
TGTGCTAGTGGTTTTGGGGACAGGGGGATGAACACTGAAGCTTTCTTT
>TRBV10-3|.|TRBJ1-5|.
CAISEGGQGQPQHF
TGTGCCATCAGTGAGGGAGGGCAGGGTCAGCCCCAGCATTTT
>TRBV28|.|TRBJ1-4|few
CATRGGGGANEKLFF
TGTGCCACCCGGGGGGGTGGGGGAGCTAATGAAAAACTGTTTTTT
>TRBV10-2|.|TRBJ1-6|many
CASTSSNQGSPLHF
TGCGCCAGCACCTCATCTAATCAGGGTTCACCCCTCCACTTT
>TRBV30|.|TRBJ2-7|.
CAWRRRGAASYEQYF
TGTGCCTGGAGGAGACGGGGGGCTGCCTCCTACGAGCAGTACTTC
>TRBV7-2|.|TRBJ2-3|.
CASSLRGGYTDTQYF
TGTGCCAGCAGCTTAAGGGGGGGATACACAGATACGCAGTATTTT
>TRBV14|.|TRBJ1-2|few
CASSQDFSREKRANYGYTF
TGTGCCAGCAGCCAAGATTTCTCCCGGGAGAAGAGGGCTAACTATGGCTACACCTTC
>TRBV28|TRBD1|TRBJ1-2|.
CASSLPLGTGGGYTF
TGTGCCAGCAGTTTACCCCTTGGGACAGGGGGAGGCTACACCTTC
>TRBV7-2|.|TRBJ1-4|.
CASSPREANEKLFF
TGTGCCAGCAGCCCCCGGGAGGCTAATGAAAAACTGTTTTTT
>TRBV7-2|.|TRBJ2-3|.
CASSFGGSTDTQYF
TGTGCCAGCAGCTTTGGAGGGAGCACAGATACGCAGTATTTT
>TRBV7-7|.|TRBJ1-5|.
CASSLARDQPQHF
TGTGCCAGCAGCTTAGCCCGAGATCAGCCCCAGCATTTT
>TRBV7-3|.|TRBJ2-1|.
CASSLLQRNEQFF
TGTGCCAGCAGCTTATTACAGCGGAATGAGCAGTTCTTC
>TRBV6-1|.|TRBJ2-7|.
CACCAGQTIYEQYF
TGTGCCTGCTGCGCCGGACAGACAATATACGAGCAGTACTTC
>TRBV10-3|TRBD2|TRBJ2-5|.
CAISERGSGETQYF
TGTGCCATCAGTGAGCGCGGGAGCGGGGAGACCCAGTACTTC
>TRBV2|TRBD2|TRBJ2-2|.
CASTRTSGGADTGELFF
TGTGCCAGCACCAGAACTAGCGGGGGAGCGGACACCGGGGAGCTGTTTTTT
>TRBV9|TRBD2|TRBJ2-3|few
CASSPRTSGGGTDTQYF
TGTGCCAGCAGCCCCAGGACTAGCGGGGGGGGTACAGATACGCAGTATTTT
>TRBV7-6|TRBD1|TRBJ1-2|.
CASSDRGGGYTF
TGTGCCAGCAGCGACAGGGGCGGGGGCTACACCTTC
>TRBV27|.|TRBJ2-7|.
CASRPLSGSLTSYEQYF
TGTGCCAGCCGTCCCCTCTCCGGGTCTTTAACCTCCTACGAGCAGTACTTC
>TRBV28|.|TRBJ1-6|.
CASSQSNSPLHF
TGTGCCAGCAGTCAATCCAATTCACCCCTCCACTTT
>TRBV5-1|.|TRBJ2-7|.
CASSLAVTPLRGRSSYEQYF
TGCGCCAGCAGCTTGGCCGTGACTCCCCTCCGGGGTCGTAGTTCCTACGAGCAGTACTTC
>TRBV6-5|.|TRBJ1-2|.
CASSYSTGNYGYTF
TGTGCCAGCAGTTACTCGACGGGGAACTATGGCTACACCTTC
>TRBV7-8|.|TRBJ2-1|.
CASSLGALDNEQFF
TGTGCCAGCAGCTTAGGGGCGCTGGACAATGAGCAGTTCTTC
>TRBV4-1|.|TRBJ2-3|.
CASSQISRDTQYF
TGCGCCAGCAGCCAAATTTCGAGGGATACGCAGTATTTT
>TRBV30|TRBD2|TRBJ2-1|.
CAWSGGTSGPSSYNEQFF
TGTGCCTGGAGTGGGGGGACTAGCGGACCGAGCTCCTACAATGAGCAGTTCTTC